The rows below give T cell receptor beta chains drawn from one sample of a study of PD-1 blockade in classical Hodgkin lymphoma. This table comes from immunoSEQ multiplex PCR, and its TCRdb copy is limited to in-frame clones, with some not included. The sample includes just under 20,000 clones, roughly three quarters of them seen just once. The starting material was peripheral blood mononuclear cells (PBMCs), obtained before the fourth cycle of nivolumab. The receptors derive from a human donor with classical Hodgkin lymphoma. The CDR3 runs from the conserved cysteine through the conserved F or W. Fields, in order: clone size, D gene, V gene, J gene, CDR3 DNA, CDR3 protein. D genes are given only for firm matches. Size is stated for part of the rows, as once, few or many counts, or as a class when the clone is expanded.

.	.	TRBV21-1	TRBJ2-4	TGTGCCAGCGTCCGTCCGGACGATTTTCTAGCCAAAAACATTCAGTACTTC	CASVRPDDFLAKNIQYF
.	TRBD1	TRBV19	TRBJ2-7	TGTGCCAGTAGTGCCGACAGGGTTTTCTACGAGCAGTACTTC	CASSADRVFYEQYF
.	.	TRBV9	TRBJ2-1	TGTGCCAGCAGCGTAGACGGCAATTCCTACAATGAGCAGTTCTTC	CASSVDGNSYNEQFF
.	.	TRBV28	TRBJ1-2	TGTGCCAGCAGTTTGGGGGGGCTTCTTGGCCCTGGCTACACCTTC	CASSLGGLLGPGYTF
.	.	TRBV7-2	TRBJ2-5	TGTGCCAGCAGCTTCAGGTCGGAGACCCAGTACTTC	CASSFRSETQYF
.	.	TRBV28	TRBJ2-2	TGTGCCAGCAGCCGGGCCGGTACCGGGGAGCTGTTTTTT	CASSRAGTGELFF
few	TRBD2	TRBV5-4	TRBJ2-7	TGCGCCAGCAGCCAAGACGGTGCGGGAGCCTTGTCCTACGAGCAGTACTTC	CASSQDGAGALSYEQYF
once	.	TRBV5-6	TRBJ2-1	TGTGCCAGCAGATACAGACCGTCCCGGTCCTACAATGAGCAGTTCTTC	CASRYRPSRSYNEQFF
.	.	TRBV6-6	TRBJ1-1	TGTGCCAGCAGTTACGGTGATTCTGAAGCTTTCTTT	CASSYGDSEAFF
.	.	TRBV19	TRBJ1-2	TGTGCCAGTAGTGCGGAAGGGAGGGGCTATGGCTACACCTTC	CASSAEGRGYGYTF
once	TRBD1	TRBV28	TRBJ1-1	TGTGCCAGCAGTTTATTGGGGACAGGGGTTACTGAAGCTTTCTTT	CASSLLGTGVTEAFF
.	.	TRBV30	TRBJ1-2	TGTGCCTGGAGTGCACGATCGGTCGGCCCGCTTAACTATGGCTACACCTTC	CAWSARSVGPLNYGYTF
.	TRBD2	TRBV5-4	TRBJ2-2	TGTGCCAGCAGCTCGGGACTAGCGGGAGGAACCGGCGCGAACACCGGGGAGCTGTTTTTT	CASSSGLAGGTGANTGELFF
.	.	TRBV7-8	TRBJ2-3	TGTGCCAGCAGCTTAAACGTACTAGCTAGCACAGATACGCAGTATTTT	CASSLNVLASTDTQYF
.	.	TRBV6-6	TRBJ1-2	TGTGCCAGCAGCCGACAGGCCATTGGCTACACCTTC	CASSRQAIGYTF
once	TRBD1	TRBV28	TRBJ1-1	TGTGCCAGCAGCCCCCAGACAGGGCTTTTGAAGGCTTTCTTT	CASSPQTGLLKAFF
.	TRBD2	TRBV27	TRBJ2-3	TGTGCCAGCTCACCGTCCTATAGCGGGGTGAGCACAGATACGCAGTATTTT	CASSPSYSGVSTDTQYF
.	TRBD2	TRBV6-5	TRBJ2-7	TGTGCCAGCAGTTTACCCGGGGGGGGTTCGTACTTC	CASSLPGGGSYF
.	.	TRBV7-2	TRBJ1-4	TGTGCCAGCAGCGGGGACGCGGGGAGTAATGAAAAACTGTTTTTT	CASSGDAGSNEKLFF
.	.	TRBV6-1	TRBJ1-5	TGTGCCAGCAGTGAATACCGGTTTGGGAAAAACACTTATAGCAATCAGCCCCAGCATTTT	CASSEYRFGKNTYSNQPQHF
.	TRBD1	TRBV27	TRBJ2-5	TGTGCCAGCAGTCCGACAGGGTACGAGACCCAGTACTTC	CASSPTGYETQYF
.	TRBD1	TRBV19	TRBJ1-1	TGTGCCAGTAGTATCTTGGGACAGGGTACTGAAGCTTTCTTT	CASSILGQGTEAFF
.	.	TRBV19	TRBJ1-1	TGTGCCAGTAGTATTAGACCCATGAACACTGAAGCTTTCTTT	CASSIRPMNTEAFF
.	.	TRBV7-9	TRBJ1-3	TGTGCCAGCAGCTTATCCGGGGGAAGCCCTGGAAACACCATATATTTT	CASSLSGGSPGNTIYF
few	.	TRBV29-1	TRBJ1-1	TGCAGCGTCGGCCCCACTGAAGCTTTCTTT	CSVGPTEAFF
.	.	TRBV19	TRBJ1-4	TGTGCCAGTAGTATTCTTGTTAATGAAAAACTGTTTTTT	CASSILVNEKLFF
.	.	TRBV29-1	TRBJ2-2	TGCAGCCTGCTGACCCCGAACACCGGGGAGCTGTTTTTT	CSLLTPNTGELFF
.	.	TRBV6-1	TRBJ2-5	TGTGCCAGCACCGGTCATTTGGAGACCCAGTACTTC	CASTGHLETQYF
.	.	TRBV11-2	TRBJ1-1	TGTGCCAGCGGCATTAGCTGGGACACTGAAGCTTTCTTT	CASGISWDTEAFF
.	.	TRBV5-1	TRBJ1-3	TGCGCCAGCAGCATCGGTGGCGGAAACACCATATATTTT	CASSIGGGNTIYF
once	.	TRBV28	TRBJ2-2	TGTGCCAGCAGTTTGATATTAGGGGCAGGGAAGAACACCGGGGAGCTGTTTTTT	CASSLILGAGKNTGELFF
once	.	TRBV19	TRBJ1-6	TGTGCCAGTACAGAACGGAGGGGGGGGTCACCCCTCCACTTT	CASTERRGGSPLHF
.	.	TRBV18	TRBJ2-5	TGTGCCAGCTCACGTGTTGGGACTCAAGAGACCCAGTACTTC	CASSRVGTQETQYF
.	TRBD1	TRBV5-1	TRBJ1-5	TGCGCCAGCAGCCTGACAGGGGAGAGCAATCAGCCCCAGCATTTT	CASSLTGESNQPQHF
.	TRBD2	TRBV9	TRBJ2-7	TGTGCCAGCAGCGGCGCCGGGACTAGTCGCGAGCAGTACTTC	CASSGAGTSREQYF
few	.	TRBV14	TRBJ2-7	TGTGCCAGCAGCCAAAGGATCCTCGCGGAGCAGTACTTC	CASSQRILAEQYF
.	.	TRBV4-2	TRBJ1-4	TGTGCCAGCAGCCGTCGGGCTCCAACTAATGAAAAACTGTTTTTT	CASSRRAPTNEKLFF
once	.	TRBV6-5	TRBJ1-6	TGTGCCAGCAGTGCCCGGGACACCCATTCACCCCTCCACTTT	CASSARDTHSPLHF
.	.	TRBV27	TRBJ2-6	TGTGCCAGCCTAGGCCCGACATTTTCTGGGGCCAACGTCCTGACTTTC	CASLGPTFSGANVLTF
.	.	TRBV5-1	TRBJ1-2	TGCGCCAGCAGCTTGGGAGGGGTGGGGCAAGATGGCTACACCTTC	CASSLGGVGQDGYTF
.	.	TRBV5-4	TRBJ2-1	TGTGCCAGCAGCTTGACAGTTACGGGAAACAATGAGCAGTTCTTC	CASSLTVTGNNEQFF
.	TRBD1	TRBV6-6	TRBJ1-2	TGTGCCAGCAGTTACCGGGACAGGGACTATGGCTACACCTTC	CASSYRDRDYGYTF
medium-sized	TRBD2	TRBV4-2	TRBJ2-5	TGTGCCAGCAGCCAAGATGATAGCGGGCCTCAAGGGAAGACCCAGTACTTC	CASSQDDSGPQGKTQYF
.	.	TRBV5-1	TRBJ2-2	TGCGCCAGCAAGCCAGCGCAGAACACCGGGGAGCTGTTTTTT	CASKPAQNTGELFF
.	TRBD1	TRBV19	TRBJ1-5	TGTGCCAGTAGTATCCTAAGTGGGACAGGGAGCAATCAGCCCCAGCATTTT	CASSILSGTGSNQPQHF
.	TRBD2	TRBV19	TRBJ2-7	TGTGCCAGTAGAAGAAAGCGGGGGAACTACGAGCAGTACTTC	CASRRKRGNYEQYF
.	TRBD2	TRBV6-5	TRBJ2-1	TGTGCCAGCAGTTACGTCAAGCGGGGGGCCAATGAGCAGTTCTTC	CASSYVKRGANEQFF
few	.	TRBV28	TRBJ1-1	TGTGCCAGCACCCCTTGGGGGAACACTGAAGCTTTCTTT	CASTPWGNTEAFF
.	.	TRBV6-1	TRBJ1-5	TGTGCCAGCAGTGAATGGGGGGGGTCGGGGTGGCATTTT	CASSEWGGSGWHF
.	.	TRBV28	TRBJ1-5	TGTGCCAGCAGTAACGTCTCAGGACGGGGAGGGCATTTT	CASSNVSGRGGHF
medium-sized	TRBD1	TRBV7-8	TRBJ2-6	TGTGCCAGCAGCTTAGTTTGGACAGGGGTAGGGGCCAACGTCCTGACTTTC	CASSLVWTGVGANVLTF
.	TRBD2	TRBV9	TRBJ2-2	TGTGCCAGCAGCCCCTACTCCCTAGCGGCGAACACCGGGGAGCTGTTTTTT	CASSPYSLAANTGELFF
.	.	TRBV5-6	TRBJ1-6	TGTGCCACCCAAACCGCCACAGGGAGCTCACCCCTCCACTTT	CATQTATGSSPLHF
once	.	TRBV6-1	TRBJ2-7	TGTGCCAGCAGTCGACAGGTTAACTACGAGCAGTACTTC	CASSRQVNYEQYF
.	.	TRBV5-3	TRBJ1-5	TGTGCCAGAAGCCCCCCGGGGACACCAAGTAGCAATCAGCCCCAGCATTTT	CARSPPGTPSSNQPQHF
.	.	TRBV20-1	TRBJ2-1	TGCAGTGCTAGAGATATAGATGAGCAGTTCTTC	CSARDIDEQFF
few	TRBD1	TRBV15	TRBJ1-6	TGTGCCTCCGGACAGGGGGTGGGCTCCTATAATTCACCCCTCCACTTT	CASGQGVGSYNSPLHF